The subject of this entry is one T cell receptor (beta chain). Its antigen remains unidentified. Germline values: CDR1 SGHRS, CDR2 YFSETQ. The CDR3 extends over 12 amino acids. The ends were cut back, 4 bases at V and 5 bases at J, with 6 bases in the middle. The data belong to a study of cytomegalovirus exposure and HLA in healthy donors. Findings and limits, study-wide: The majority of TCR sequences were rare, yet some public TCRs appeared in many donors.

A multiplex PCR was run with 60 Vbeta primers and 13 Jbeta primers. Sequencing used immunoSEQ multiplex PCR; TCRdb keeps in-frame clones, though not all of them. The data contain 100,000 to 150,000 clones, 60% to 85% of them singletons. The sequence came from a man aged 25 to 40 in good health and CMV-seronegative. The material sequenced was PBMCs. The chain has TRBV5-1 and TRBJ2-2; tentatively, D is TRBD1 (6 bases). CDR3 bases: TGCGCCAGCAGCCAGGGGACCGGGGAGCTGTTTTTT. This sequence encodes CASSQGTGELFF.